Each of the 11 T cell receptor beta chains below was sequenced from the same sample in a study of blood T cell repertoires in COVID-19. Sequencing used immunoSEQ multiplex PCR; TCRdb keeps in-frame clones, though not all of them. The sample contains about 100,000 clones, roughly 90% of which appear only once. Sequencing was carried out using peripheral blood. The receptor source for this set is a man in his sixties with acute or convalescent COVID-19.

V gene TRBV5-6 combines with J gene TRBJ1-5; no clear D. Trimming shortened V by 0 bases and J by 7 bases, and 8 bases separated the two germline ends. The germline V gene encodes CDR1 SGHDT and CDR2 YYEEEE. The CDR3 is made up of 13 amino acids. The chain's CDR3 is CASSLGAVQPQHF. Here the CDR3 DNA reads TGTGCCAGCAGCTTGGGTGCGGTGCAGCCCCAGCATTTT.

V is TRBV7-2 and J is TRBJ2-7; 8 nucleotides align to TRBD1. The CDR3 runs 15 residues. With V trimmed by 3 bases and J by 2 bases, 6 bases remained unmatched. The V gene's germline CDR1 is SGHTA and CDR2 FQGNSA. The CDR3 spells CASSFQGGQAYEQYF. In DNA, the CDR3 is TGTGCCAGCAGCTTTCAAGGGGGACAGGCCTACGAGCAGTACTTC.

The V and J genes are TRBV7-6 and TRBJ2-4; 11 bases fit TRBD2. The trim removed 5 bases at V and 0 bases at J, leaving 6 bases unmatched. The germline V gene has CDR1 SGHVS and CDR2 FNYEAQ. The CDR3 runs to 17 residues. This chain's CDR3 is CASSLTGTSGAKNIQYF. CDR3 DNA sequence: TGTGCCAGCAGCCTAACCGGGACTAGCGGAGCCAAAAACATTCAGTACTTC.

The chain carries TRBV9 and TRBJ1-2; tentative D call: TRBD1 (6 bases). CDR1 is SGDLS, CDR2 YYNGEE, per germline. The V and J ends lost 3 bases and 7 bases respectively, with 16 bases between them. The CDR3 has 14 residues. CDR3 region: CASSAEGVEGGYTF. The DNA of the CDR3 is TGTGCCAGCAGCGCCGAGGGGGTGGAAGGTGGCTACACCTTC.

The chain links TRBV7-6 to TRBJ1-1, with D perhaps matching TRBD1 (5 bases). This CDR3 region has 13 residues. In germline, CDR1 is SGHVS, CDR2 FNYEAQ. Trimming removed 0 bases from V and 6 bases from J, with 8 bases in between. DNA for the CDR3: TGTGCCAGCAGCTTAGCCCTAGGGGCTGAAGCTTTCTTT. Residues: CASSLALGAEAFF. The entire variable domain, with the rest obtained from reference TRBV7-6 and TRBJ1-1, is as follows: GAGVSQSPRYKVTKRGQDVALRCDPISGHVSLYWYRQALGQGPEFLTYFNYEAQQDKSGLPNDRFSAERPEGSISTLTIQRTEQRDSAMYRCASSLALGAEAFFGQGTRLTVV.

The chain links TRBV10-3 to TRBJ1-6; D uncertain. Trimming removed 4 bases from V and 5 bases from J, with 9 bases in between. CDR1 ENHRY and CDR2 SYGVKD come from the germline V gene. The CDR3 has 14 amino acids. Here the CDR3 reads CAISVAGDNSPLHF. In DNA, the CDR3 is TGTGCCATCAGTGTAGCCGGGGATAATTCACCCCTCCACTTT.

This clone was counted a single time. The gene calls are TRBV7-9 and TRBJ1-5; D is possibly TRBD1 (5 bases). CDR3 length equals 15 residues. Per the germline V gene, CDR1 is SEHNR and CDR2 is FQNEAQ (reference sequence). The V gene lost 5 bases and the J gene lost 3 bases, with 14 bases spanning the gap. The CDR3 loop is CASSAGRDNNQPQHF. CDR3 DNA: TGTGCCAGCAGCGCGGGACGGGATAACAATCAGCCCCAGCATTTT. The full variable domain, rest sourced from reference TRBV7-9 and TRBJ1-5, is DTGVSQNPRHKITKRGQNVTFRCDPISEHNRLYWYRQTLGQGPEFLTYFQNEAQLEKSRLLSDRFSAERPKGSFSTLEIQRTEQGDSAMYLCASSAGRDNNQPQHFGDGTRLSIL.

This chain uses TRBV5-5 with TRBJ2-5; 8 nucleotides line up with TRBD1. The CDR3 extends over 15 amino acids. Germline loops: CDR1 SGHKS, CDR2 YYEKEE (reference sequence). The junction had 6 bases not matched to a gene; V was cut back by 0 bases and J by 5 bases. In nucleotides, the CDR3 is TGTGCCAGCAGCTTGGGGACAGGGTTAGGGGAGACCCAGTACTTC. Protein product: CASSLGTGLGETQYF.

The gene calls are TRBV5-6 and TRBJ2-3; TRBD2 matches 11 bases. The CDR3 is 19 amino acids. V shed 1 base and J 2 bases; nucleotides not matched to a gene: 12. Looked up from germline, CDR1 is SGHDT and CDR2 is YYEEEE. CDR3 sequence (DNA): TGTGCCAGCAGCTTGATCGCTAGCGGGAGGTTAAAATTCACAGATACGCAGTATTTT. Amino acid sequence: CASSLIASGRLKFTDTQYF.

This clone was recorded once. In DNA form, the CDR3 reads TGCAGTGCTAGTTGGGGGGGCGCGGGCAATCAGCCCCAGCATTTT. Its translation: CSASWGGAGNQPQHF. This sequence joins TRBV20-1 and TRBJ1-5; D might be TRBD1 (6 bases). The V gene lost 3 bases and the J gene lost 2 bases, with 14 bases spanning the gap. The CDR3 contains 15 residues. The V gene's germline CDR1 is DFQATT and CDR2 SNEGSKA (reference sequence).

The chain carries TRBV27 and TRBJ2-5; D unclear. Trimming took 3 bases from V and 4 from J, leaving 3 bases between them. This CDR3 spans 11 amino acids. Germline V gene lookup returns CDR1 MNHEY and CDR2 SMNVEV (reference sequence). CDR3 in DNA: TGTGCCAGCAGTTTTAGAGAGACCCAGTACTTC. Its protein product is CASSFRETQYF.